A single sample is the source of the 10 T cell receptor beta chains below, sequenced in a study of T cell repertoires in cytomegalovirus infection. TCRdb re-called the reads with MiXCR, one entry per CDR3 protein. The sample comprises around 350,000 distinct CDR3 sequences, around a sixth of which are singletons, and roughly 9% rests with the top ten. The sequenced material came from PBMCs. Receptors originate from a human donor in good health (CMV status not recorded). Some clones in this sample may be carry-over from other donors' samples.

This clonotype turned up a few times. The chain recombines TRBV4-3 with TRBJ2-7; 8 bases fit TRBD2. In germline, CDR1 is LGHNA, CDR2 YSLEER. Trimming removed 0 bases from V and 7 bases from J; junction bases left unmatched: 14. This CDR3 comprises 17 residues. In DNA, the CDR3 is TGCGCCAGCAGCCAAGATCCCGGGGGTAGCGGGACGGAGGAGCAGTACTTC. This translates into CASSQDPGGSGTEEQYF.

The CDR3 coding sequence is TGTGCCAGCAGCTCCCGGCAGACCTCTGGGGCCAACGTCCTGACTTTC. It codes for CASSSRQTSGANVLTF. The chain joins TRBV11-2 to TRBJ2-6; D not resolved. The CDR3 contains 16 residues. From germline, CDR1 is SGHAT and CDR2 FQNNGV. The ends were cut back, 4 bases at V and 0 bases at J, with 10 bases in the middle.

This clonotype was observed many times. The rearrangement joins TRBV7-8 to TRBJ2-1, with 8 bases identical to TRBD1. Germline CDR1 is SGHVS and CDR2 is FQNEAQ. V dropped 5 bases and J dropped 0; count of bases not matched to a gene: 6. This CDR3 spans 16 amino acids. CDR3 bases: TGTGCCAGCAGCCTAAGACAGGGGAGCTCCTACAATGAGCAGTTCTTC. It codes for CASSLRQGSSYNEQFF.

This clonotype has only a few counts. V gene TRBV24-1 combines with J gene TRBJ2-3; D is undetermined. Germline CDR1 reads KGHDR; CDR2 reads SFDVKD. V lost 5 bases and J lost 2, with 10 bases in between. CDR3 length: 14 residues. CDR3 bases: TGTGCCACCAGTGCGGATAGCTACACAGATACGCAGTATTTT. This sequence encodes CATSADSYTDTQYF.

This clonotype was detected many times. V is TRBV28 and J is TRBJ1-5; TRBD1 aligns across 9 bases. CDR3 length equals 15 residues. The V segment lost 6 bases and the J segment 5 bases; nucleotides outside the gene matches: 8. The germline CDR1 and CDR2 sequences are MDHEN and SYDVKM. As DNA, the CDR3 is TGTGCCAGCAGCGTCTCGGGACAGGGCGATCAGCCCCAGCATTTT. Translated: CASSVSGQGDQPQHF.

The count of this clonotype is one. The CDR3 region is CASSPGTPNSPLHF. CDR3 bases: TGTGCCAGCAGTCCCGGGACACCAAATTCACCCCTCCACTTT. The rearrangement uses TRBV12-3 or TRBV12-4 and TRBJ1-6; perhaps TRBD1 as D (6 bases). The CDR3 spans 14 residues. V shed 5 bases and J shed 7 bases, with 12 bases lying between them.

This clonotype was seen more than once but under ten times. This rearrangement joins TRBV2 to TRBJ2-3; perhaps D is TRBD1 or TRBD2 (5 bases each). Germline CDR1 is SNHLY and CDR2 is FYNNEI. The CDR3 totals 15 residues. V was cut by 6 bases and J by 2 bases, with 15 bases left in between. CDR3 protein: CASRPLGVLTDTQYF. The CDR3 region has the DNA TGTGCCAGCAGACCACTAGGGGTTCTCACAGATACGCAGTATTTT.

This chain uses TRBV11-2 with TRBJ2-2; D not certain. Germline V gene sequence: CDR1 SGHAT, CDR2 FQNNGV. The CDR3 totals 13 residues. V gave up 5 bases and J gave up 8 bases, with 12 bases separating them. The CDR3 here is CASSLKGGGELFF. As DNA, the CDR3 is TGTGCCAGCAGCCTGAAAGGCGGAGGGGAGCTGTTTTTT. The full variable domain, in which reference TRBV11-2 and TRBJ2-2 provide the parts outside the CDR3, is EAGVAQSPRYKIIEKRQSVAFWCNPISGHATLYWYQQILGQGPKLLIQFQNNGVVDDSQLPKDRFSAERLKGVDSTLKIQPAKLEDSAVYLCASSLKGGGELFFGEGSRLTVL.

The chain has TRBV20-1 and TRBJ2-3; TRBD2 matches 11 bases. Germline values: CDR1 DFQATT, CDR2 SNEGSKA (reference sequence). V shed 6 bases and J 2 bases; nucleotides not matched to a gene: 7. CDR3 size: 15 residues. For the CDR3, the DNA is TGCAGTGCGCGAACTAGCGGGGGATTCACAGATACGCAGTATTTT. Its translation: CSARTSGGFTDTQYF.

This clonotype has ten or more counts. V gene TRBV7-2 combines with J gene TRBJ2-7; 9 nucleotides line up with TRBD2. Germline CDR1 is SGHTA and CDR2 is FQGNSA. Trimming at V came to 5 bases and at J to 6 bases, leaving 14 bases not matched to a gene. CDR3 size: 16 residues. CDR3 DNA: TGTGCCAGCAGCCCAAGAGGCGGGAGGGGGTCAGGCGAGCAGTACTTC. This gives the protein CASSPRGGRGSGEQYF.